This T cell receptor (beta chain) was documented in a study of vaccination effects on CD4 cells after COVID-19. Study details: Participants received two doses of either the BNT162b2 or mRNA-1273 vaccine.

Regarding this clone: What it recognizes is unknown.

With more than nine days of culture completed, CD4+ T cells were isolated. People in the vaccine group had not been infected with SARS-CoV-2 before, and their nucleocapsid antibodies were negative. Sequencing was performed with immunoSEQ multiplex PCR; in TCRdb, only in-frame clones are kept and a portion is missing. The table has 40,000 or so clones, roughly 80% seen once. In germline, CDR1 is KGHSH, CDR2 LQKENI. The CDR3 spans 15 residues. V was cut by 0 bases and J by 6 bases, with 9 bases left in between. The TCR was taken from a human donor who received a COVID-19 vaccine. The sequencing used CD4+ T cells from PBMCs cultured without peptide, collected before COVID-19 vaccination. The chain is built from TRBV18 and TRBJ1-6, with a possible D match to TRBD1 (5 bases). CDR3 amino acids: CASSPPQGVNSPLHF. The CDR3 DNA reads TGTGCCAGCTCACCACCTCAGGGAGTTAATTCACCCCTCCACTTT.